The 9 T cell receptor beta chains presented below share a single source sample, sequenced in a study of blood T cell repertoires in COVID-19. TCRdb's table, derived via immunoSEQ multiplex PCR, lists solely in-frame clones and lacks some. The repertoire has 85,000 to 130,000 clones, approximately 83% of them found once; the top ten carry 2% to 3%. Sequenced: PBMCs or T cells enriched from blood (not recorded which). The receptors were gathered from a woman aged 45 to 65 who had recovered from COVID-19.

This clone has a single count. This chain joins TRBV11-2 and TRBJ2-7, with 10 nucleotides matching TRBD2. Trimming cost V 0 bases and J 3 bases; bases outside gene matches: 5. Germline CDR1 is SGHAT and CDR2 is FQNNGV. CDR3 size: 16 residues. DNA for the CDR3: TGTGCCAGCAGCTTAGATCCTCTAGCGGGAGTCTACGAGCAGTACTTC. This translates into CASSLDPLAGVYEQYF.

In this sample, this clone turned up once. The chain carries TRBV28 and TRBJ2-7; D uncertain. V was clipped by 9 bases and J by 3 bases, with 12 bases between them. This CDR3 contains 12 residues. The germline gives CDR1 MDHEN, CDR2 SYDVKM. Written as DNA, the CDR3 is TGTGCCAGTACAACGTCCAGCTACGAGCAGTACTTC. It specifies CASTTSSYEQYF. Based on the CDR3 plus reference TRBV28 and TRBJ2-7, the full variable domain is DVKVTQSSRYLVKRTGEKVFLECVQDMDHENMFWYRQDPGLGLRLIYFSYDVKMKEKGDIPEGYSVSREKKERFSLILESASTNQTSMYLCASTTSSYEQYFGPGTRLTVT.

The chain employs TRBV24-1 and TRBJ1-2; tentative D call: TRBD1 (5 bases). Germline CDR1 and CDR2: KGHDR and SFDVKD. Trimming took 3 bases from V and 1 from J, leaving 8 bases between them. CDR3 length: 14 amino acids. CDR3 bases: TGTGCCACCAGTGATGGACATTTTAACTATGGCTACACCTTC. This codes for CATSDGHFNYGYTF.

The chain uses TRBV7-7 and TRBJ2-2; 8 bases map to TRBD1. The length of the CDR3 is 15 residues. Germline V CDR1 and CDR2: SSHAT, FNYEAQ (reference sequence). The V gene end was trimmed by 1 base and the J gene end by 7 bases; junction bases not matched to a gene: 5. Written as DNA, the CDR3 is TGTGCCAGCAGCTTAGGGACAGGGACCGGCGGGGAGCTGTTTTTT. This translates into CASSLGTGTGGELFF.

CDR3 coding DNA: TGTGCCAGCAGTTTGGAAGGGGTAGGGGGCTACACCTTC. Translation gives CASSLEGVGGYTF. The gene calls are TRBV12-3 or TRBV12-4 and TRBJ1-2, with D possibly matching TRBD1 (5 bases). This CDR3 is built from 13 residues. V was clipped by 3 bases and J by 8 bases, with 13 bases between them.

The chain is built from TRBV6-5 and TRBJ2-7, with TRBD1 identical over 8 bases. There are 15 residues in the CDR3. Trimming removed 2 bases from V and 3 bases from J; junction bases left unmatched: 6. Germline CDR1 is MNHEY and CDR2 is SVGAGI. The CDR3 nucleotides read TGTGCCAGCAGTTACGACGCAGGGGGCGTCTACGAGCAGTACTTC. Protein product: CASSYDAGGVYEQYF.

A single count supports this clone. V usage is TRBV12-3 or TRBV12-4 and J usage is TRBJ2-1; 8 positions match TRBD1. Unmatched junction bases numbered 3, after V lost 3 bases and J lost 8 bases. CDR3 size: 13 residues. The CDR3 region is CASSFRTGYEQFF. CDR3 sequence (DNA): TGTGCCAGCAGTTTTCGGACAGGGTATGAGCAGTTCTTC.

The CDR3 here is CASSYRPGLAAPADTGELFF. The CDR3 DNA sequence: TGTGCCAGCAGTTACCGACCGGGACTAGCCGCGCCCGCCGACACCGGGGAGCTGTTTTTT. The J gene is TRBJ2-2, the V gene TRBV6-2 or TRBV6-3, with 9 nucleotides matching TRBD2. CDR1 MNHEY and CDR2 SVGEGT come from the germline V gene. The CDR3 runs to 20 residues. Losses at the gene ends were 2 bases for V and 3 bases for J; bases not matched to a gene: 16.

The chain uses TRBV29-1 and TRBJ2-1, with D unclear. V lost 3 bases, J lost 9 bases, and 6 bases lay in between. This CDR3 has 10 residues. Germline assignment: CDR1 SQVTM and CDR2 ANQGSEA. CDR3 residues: CSVDWSEQFF. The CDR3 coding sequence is TGCAGCGTTGATTGGAGTGAGCAGTTCTTC.